This is a list of T cell receptor beta chains from one sample in a study of post-analysis software for immune sequencing data. TCRdb called the PCR reads again in MiXCR, with one record for every CDR3 protein. The sample yields fewer than 900,000 distinct CDR3 sequences, roughly 50% seen once. Specimen: blood. Source of these receptors: a girl aged 5-17 years with multiple sclerosis. CDR3s include the opening cysteine and the closing phenylalanine or tryptophan. Each record gives: clone size, J gene, V gene, D gene, CDR3 DNA, CDR3 protein. The D gene is left open where the match is weak. Rows may omit the clone size; those that give it use once, few, many or a size class.

clone size: few
J gene: TRBJ2-7
V gene: TRBV5-1
D gene: NA
CDR3 DNA: TGCGCCAGCAGCTTGGGTGGGAAGAACGGGTACGAGCAGTACTTC
CDR3 protein: CASSLGGKNGYEQYF

clone size: few
J gene: TRBJ1-1
V gene: TRBV4-3
D gene: NA
CDR3 DNA: TGCGCCAGCAGCTTGGGGCGCCTTATGAACACTGAAGCTTTCTTT
CDR3 protein: CASSLGRLMNTEAFF

clone size: NA
J gene: TRBJ2-7
V gene: TRBV10-2
D gene: NA
CDR3 DNA: TGCGCCAGCAGTGCGGGGGGCGGAACCTACGAGCAGTACTTC
CDR3 protein: CASSAGGGTYEQYF

clone size: few
J gene: TRBJ2-7
V gene: TRBV20-1
D gene: NA
CDR3 DNA: TGCAGTGCTAGGATACGAGCGGCCAGCTCCTACGAGCAGTACTTC
CDR3 protein: CSARIRAASSYEQYF

clone size: NA
J gene: TRBJ2-3
V gene: TRBV28
D gene: TRBD2
CDR3 DNA: TGTGCCAGCAGCTCCCCGTTGGGACTAGCGGGAGGAGATACGCAGTATTTT
CDR3 protein: CASSSPLGLAGGDTQYF

clone size: NA
J gene: TRBJ2-2
V gene: TRBV11-2
D gene: NA
CDR3 DNA: TGTGCCAGCAGCTTAGTCACGAGCACCGGGGAGCTGTTTTTT
CDR3 protein: CASSLVTSTGELFF

clone size: NA
J gene: TRBJ2-1
V gene: TRBV12-3/TRBV12-4
D gene: NA
CDR3 DNA: TGTGCCAGCAGTCCCCCGGGACCCGTCAATGAGCAGTTCTTC
CDR3 protein: CASSPPGPVNEQFF

clone size: many
J gene: TRBJ2-5
V gene: TRBV5-1
D gene: NA
CDR3 DNA: TGCGCCAGCAGCGTATTGGGGCAGGGCAAGGAGACCCAGTACTTC
CDR3 protein: CASSVLGQGKETQYF

clone size: NA
J gene: TRBJ2-1
V gene: TRBV24-1
D gene: TRBD1
CDR3 DNA: TGTGCCACCAGTGATTTGCCGGAACCGGGACAGGGCTACAATGAGCAGATCTTC
CDR3 protein: CATSDLPEPGQGYNEQIF

clone size: NA
J gene: TRBJ2-7
V gene: TRBV7-9
D gene: NA
CDR3 DNA: TGTGCCAGCAGCTCCCGAGGGGACTACGAGCAGTACTTC
CDR3 protein: CASSSRGDYEQYF

clone size: few
J gene: TRBJ2-7
V gene: TRBV6-5
D gene: NA
CDR3 DNA: TGTGCCAGCAGTTTCGGACAGTCGGCCCTCTACGAGCAGTACTTC
CDR3 protein: CASSFGQSALYEQYF

clone size: few
J gene: TRBJ2-3
V gene: TRBV24-1
D gene: TRBD2
CDR3 DNA: TGTGCCACCAGTGACTGGACTAGCGACGGGGATACGCAGTATTTT
CDR3 protein: CATSDWTSDGDTQYF

clone size: NA
J gene: TRBJ2-1
V gene: TRBV27
D gene: TRBD2
CDR3 DNA: TGTGCCAGCAGCACCGGGGGGGCCGGGAATGAGCAGTTCTTC
CDR3 protein: CASSTGGAGNEQFF

clone size: NA
J gene: TRBJ1-2
V gene: TRBV9
D gene: NA
CDR3 DNA: TGTGCCAGCAGCCCCCCCCAGGACTATGGCTACACCTTC
CDR3 protein: CASSPPQDYGYTF

clone size: NA
J gene: TRBJ2-5
V gene: TRBV3-1
D gene: NA
CDR3 DNA: TGTGCCAACAGCCGATGGGGGGAGTTCTCCCAAGAGACCCAGTACTTC
CDR3 protein: CANSRWGEFSQETQYF

clone size: few
J gene: TRBJ2-7
V gene: TRBV4-2
D gene: NA
CDR3 DNA: TGTGCCAGCAGCCAACCAGGGGCTGCCGGGGACGAGCAGTACTTC
CDR3 protein: CASSQPGAAGDEQYF

clone size: NA
J gene: TRBJ2-7
V gene: TRBV2
D gene: TRBD2
CDR3 DNA: TGTGCCAGCAGTGGGTCGGGGCTAGCGGGAGTACACGAGCAGTACTTC
CDR3 protein: CASSGSGLAGVHEQYF

clone size: NA
J gene: TRBJ2-1
V gene: TRBV9
D gene: NA
CDR3 DNA: TGTGCCAGCAGCGTAGCGGGAGCATCCTATGAGCAGTTCTTC
CDR3 protein: CASSVAGASYEQFF

clone size: NA
J gene: TRBJ2-3
V gene: TRBV7-8
D gene: NA
CDR3 DNA: TGTGCCAGCAGCCCCCAGGTAGCGGTGACGGATACGCAGTATTTT
CDR3 protein: CASSPQVAVTDTQYF

clone size: NA
J gene: TRBJ2-3
V gene: TRBV5-1
D gene: NA
CDR3 DNA: TGCGCCAGCAGCTCCCGCAACCCGGGACTCGGCACAGATACGCAGTATTTT
CDR3 protein: CASSSRNPGLGTDTQYF

clone size: NA
J gene: TRBJ2-7
V gene: TRBV20-1
D gene: NA
CDR3 DNA: TGCAGTGCTAGAGGGCCAGGGGTAGCCTACGAGCAGTACTTC
CDR3 protein: CSARGPGVAYEQYF

clone size: NA
J gene: TRBJ1-1
V gene: TRBV7-9
D gene: NA
CDR3 DNA: TGTGCCACGGCTCCCGTCATGCCTTTCTTT
CDR3 protein: CATAPVMPFF

clone size: NA
J gene: TRBJ2-7
V gene: TRBV2
D gene: TRBD2
CDR3 DNA: TGTGCCAGCTCCGACCTAGCGGGAGCCGGAGAGCAGTACTTC
CDR3 protein: CASSDLAGAGEQYF

clone size: few
J gene: TRBJ2-4
V gene: TRBV20-1
D gene: TRBD1
CDR3 DNA: TGCAGTGCTAGAGTCGCACAGGGGGCCAAAAACATTCAGTACTTC
CDR3 protein: CSARVAQGAKNIQYF

clone size: NA
J gene: TRBJ2-1
V gene: TRBV10-3
D gene: TRBD2
CDR3 DNA: TGTGCCATCAGTGAGAAGCGGGAGGGGACTAATGAGCAGTTCTTC
CDR3 protein: CAISEKREGTNEQFF

clone size: NA
J gene: TRBJ2-3
V gene: TRBV7-9
D gene: NA
CDR3 DNA: TGTGCCAGCAGCTTAGGAGGGTCAGCCACAGATACGCAGTATTTT
CDR3 protein: CASSLGGSATDTQYF

clone size: few
J gene: TRBJ2-7
V gene: TRBV6-2/TRBV6-3
D gene: NA
CDR3 DNA: TGTGCCAGCACGAGAGGGAGCTGGTACGAGCAGTACTTC
CDR3 protein: CASTRGSWYEQYF

clone size: NA
J gene: TRBJ2-7
V gene: TRBV25-1
D gene: TRBD1
CDR3 DNA: TGTGCCAGCAGCCGACAGGGTACCTACGAGCAGTACTTC
CDR3 protein: CASSRQGTYEQYF

clone size: NA
J gene: TRBJ2-1
V gene: TRBV29-1
D gene: NA
CDR3 DNA: TGCAGCGTTGATAGGGAGGAGCAGTTCTTC
CDR3 protein: CSVDREEQFF

clone size: few
J gene: TRBJ2-1
V gene: TRBV7-2
D gene: TRBD2
CDR3 DNA: TGTGCCAGCAGCTCGGGACTAGCCCACAATGAGCAGTTCTTC
CDR3 protein: CASSSGLAHNEQFF

clone size: NA
J gene: TRBJ2-1
V gene: TRBV6-6
D gene: NA
CDR3 DNA: TGTGCCAGCAGTTACGCTAGCGTCTCCTACAATGAGCAGTTCTTC
CDR3 protein: CASSYASVSYNEQFF

clone size: few
J gene: TRBJ2-7
V gene: TRBV20-1
D gene: NA
CDR3 DNA: TGCAGTGCCCCTTCCACGACCCACGAGCAGTACTTC
CDR3 protein: CSAPSTTHEQYF

clone size: NA
J gene: TRBJ2-1
V gene: TRBV6-6
D gene: NA
CDR3 DNA: TGTGCCAGCAGTTACGGGGCTAGCTCCTCCTACAATGAGCAGTTCTTC
CDR3 protein: CASSYGASSSYNEQFF

clone size: few
J gene: TRBJ2-3
V gene: TRBV27
D gene: TRBD1
CDR3 DNA: TGTGCCAGCAGTCCTAGACAGGGGCCCACAGATACGCAGTATTTT
CDR3 protein: CASSPRQGPTDTQYF

clone size: NA
J gene: TRBJ1-3
V gene: TRBV6-6
D gene: NA
CDR3 DNA: TGTGCCAGCGGGGTCGGCCACTCTGGAAACACCATATATTTT
CDR3 protein: CASGVGHSGNTIYF

clone size: NA
J gene: TRBJ2-7
V gene: TRBV29-1
D gene: NA
CDR3 DNA: TGCAGCGTTGAGGGGGGTGGTTCCTACGAGCAGTACTTC
CDR3 protein: CSVEGGGSYEQYF

clone size: few
J gene: TRBJ2-1
V gene: TRBV7-3
D gene: NA
CDR3 DNA: TGTGCCAGCAGCCCTAGCTCCCGGCCCGATGAGCAGTTCTTC
CDR3 protein: CASSPSSRPDEQFF

clone size: NA
J gene: TRBJ2-1
V gene: TRBV27
D gene: TRBD2
CDR3 DNA: TGTGCCAGCAGTGTTTGGACTAGCGGGAGCCCCAATGAGCAGTTCTTC
CDR3 protein: CASSVWTSGSPNEQFF

clone size: NA
J gene: TRBJ2-7
V gene: TRBV5-1
D gene: TRBD2
CDR3 DNA: TGCGCCAGCAGACCGGCTAGCGGGACCTGGTACGAGCAGTACTTC
CDR3 protein: CASRPASGTWYEQYF

clone size: NA
J gene: TRBJ2-1
V gene: TRBV20-1
D gene: NA
CDR3 DNA: TGCAGTGCTAAGATGGGAAATGAGCAGTTCTTC
CDR3 protein: CSAKMGNEQFF

clone size: NA
J gene: TRBJ1-6
V gene: TRBV14
D gene: NA
CDR3 DNA: TGTGCCAGCAGCCAGCGGCGCGGTGATAATTCACCCCTCCACTTT
CDR3 protein: CASSQRRGDNSPLHF

clone size: NA
J gene: TRBJ1-1
V gene: TRBV9
D gene: NA
CDR3 DNA: TGTGCCAGCAGCGTAGCCGGGGCTGACACTGAAGCTTTCTTT
CDR3 protein: CASSVAGADTEAFF

clone size: NA
J gene: TRBJ2-7
V gene: TRBV6-2/TRBV6-3
D gene: TRBD1
CDR3 DNA: TGTGCCAGCAGCCTAGGACAGGTTCTCTCCTACGAGCAGTACTTC
CDR3 protein: CASSLGQVLSYEQYF

clone size: NA
J gene: TRBJ2-7
V gene: TRBV7-9
D gene: NA
CDR3 DNA: TGTGCCAGCAGCCCCCGGGGAAGCGGTCAGCTCGAGCAGTACTTC
CDR3 protein: CASSPRGSGQLEQYF

clone size: few
J gene: TRBJ2-1
V gene: TRBV4-2
D gene: NA
CDR3 DNA: TGTGCCAGCAGCCAAGAGCGAGACGCTTACAATGAGCAGTTCTTC
CDR3 protein: CASSQERDAYNEQFF

clone size: NA
J gene: TRBJ1-5
V gene: TRBV20-1
D gene: TRBD1
CDR3 DNA: TGCAGTGCTGGTGGGACAGGGACGATTCGGCCGGCTCAGCCCCAGCATTTT
CDR3 protein: CSAGGTGTIRPAQPQHF

clone size: NA
J gene: TRBJ1-5
V gene: TRBV10-3
D gene: TRBD1
CDR3 DNA: TGTGCCATCAGTGAGGAGGGGGCGGGCAATCAGCCCCAGCATTTT
CDR3 protein: CAISEEGAGNQPQHF

clone size: NA
J gene: TRBJ2-2
V gene: TRBV10-3
D gene: NA
CDR3 DNA: TGTGCCATCAAGGGACAAGAGTCCACCGGGGAGCTGTTTTTT
CDR3 protein: CAIKGQESTGELFF

clone size: few
J gene: TRBJ2-7
V gene: TRBV7-2
D gene: TRBD2
CDR3 DNA: TGTGCCAGCAGCCGCGGCACCGGCGGGAGTCAGTACTTC
CDR3 protein: CASSRGTGGSQYF

clone size: NA
J gene: TRBJ2-7
V gene: TRBV20-1
D gene: TRBD1
CDR3 DNA: TGCAGTGCTAGGGGATCGAAAACAGGGGAAAACGCTGTTCTAGAGGACGAGCAGTACTTC
CDR3 protein: CSARGSKTGENAVLEDEQYF